This is a list of T cell receptor beta chains from one sample in a study of blood T cell repertoires in COVID-19. The method was immunoSEQ multiplex PCR; TCRdb's version includes in-frame clones alone and lacks a portion of them. The data contain about 210,000 clones, more than 85% of them seen just once; the ten biggest clones take up 3% to 3.5%. Sequencing used peripheral blood. These receptors were taken from a man in his sixties with acute or convalescent COVID-19. Both conserved end residues are part of each CDR3. A D gene is named only where the DNA matches it firmly. Clone size is stated in some rows and not others, as once, few, many or a class when expanded.

v_call	j_call	clone_size	d_call	cdr3_aa	cdr3_nt
TRBV7-3	TRBJ2-1	NA	TRBD2	CASSLAGLAGNNEQFF	TGTGCCAGCAGCTTAGCCGGACTAGCGGGTAACAATGAGCAGTTCTTC
TRBV6-5	TRBJ1-2	once	TRBD1	CASMTWTGSMRYTF	TGTGCCAGCATGACTTGGACAGGGTCTATGCGCTACACCTTC
TRBV11-2	TRBJ2-7	NA	TRBD1	CASSKSDRAYEQYF	TGTGCCAGCAGCAAATCGGACAGGGCGTACGAGCAGTACTTC
TRBV21-1	TRBJ2-7	NA	NA	CASSRRLAGGGNPDYEQYF	TGTGCCAGCAGTCGACGACTAGCGGGGGGGGGAAACCCTGACTACGAGCAGTACTTC
TRBV3-1/TRBV3-2	TRBJ1-6	NA	NA	CASRGGGYSPLHF	TGTGCCAGCAGAGGGGGGGGATATTCACCCCTCCACTTT
TRBV5-1	TRBJ1-5	NA	NA	CASSLLGGYQPQHF	TGCGCCAGCAGCTTGCTCGGGGGTTATCAGCCCCAGCATTTT
TRBV7-2	TRBJ2-1	NA	TRBD2	CASSLQSGGLVNEQFF	TGTGCCAGCAGCTTACAGAGCGGGGGCCTCGTGAATGAGCAGTTCTTC
TRBV21-1	TRBJ1-2	NA	NA	CASSVTGEHYGYTF	TGTGCCAGCAGCGTCACAGGGGAGCACTATGGCTACACCTTC
TRBV9	TRBJ2-7	NA	TRBD2	CASSAGGAYEQYF	TGTGCCAGCAGCGCCGGGGGGGCCTACGAGCAGTACTTC
TRBV5-6	TRBJ1-5	once	NA	CASSRGGASSNQPQHF	TGTGCCAGCAGCCGAGGTGGGGCCTCTAGCAATCAGCCCCAGCATTTT
TRBV10-1	TRBJ1-6	once	TRBD1	CARYQGARRGLLGSPLHF	TGCGCCAGATACCAGGGGGCGAGAAGGGGGTTGTTAGGTTCACCCCTCCACTTT
TRBV5-5	TRBJ1-6	NA	NA	CASSLAQGNSPLHF	TGTGCCAGCAGCTTGGCGCAGGGGAATTCACCCCTCCACTTT
TRBV27	TRBJ1-1	NA	TRBD1	CASSAGTVTEAFF	TGTGCCAGCAGTGCAGGGACAGTCACTGAAGCTTTCTTT
TRBV11-1	TRBJ1-6	NA	TRBD1	CASSQDRGNSPLHF	TGTGCCAGCAGCCAGGACAGGGGAAATTCACCCCTCCACTTT
TRBV7-6	TRBJ2-5	once	NA	CASLRGYQETQYF	TGTGCCAGCCTGAGGGGGTACCAAGAGACCCAGTACTTC
TRBV4-3	TRBJ1-1	NA	TRBD1	CASSQGDRGRTEAFF	TGCGCCAGCAGCCAAGGGGACAGGGGGCGAACTGAAGCTTTCTTT
TRBV5-4	TRBJ2-7	NA	NA	CASSLWHREAYEQYF	TGTGCCAGCAGCTTGTGGCACAGGGAAGCCTACGAGCAGTACTTC
TRBV19	TRBJ1-5	NA	NA	CASLRTDLSNQPQHF	TGTGCCAGTTTAAGGACAGATCTTTCCAATCAGCCCCAGCATTTT
TRBV7-2	TRBJ1-3	NA	TRBD1	CASSLITGAGNTIYF	TGTGCCAGCAGCTTAATCACAGGGGCTGGAAACACCATATATTTT
TRBV9	TRBJ1-2	NA	NA	CASSVDAQNYGYTF	TGTGCCAGCAGCGTAGACGCACAGAACTATGGCTACACCTTC
TRBV12-5	TRBJ2-7	NA	NA	CASGLGSSGFSYEQYF	TGTGCTAGTGGTTTGGGAAGCTCGGGATTCTCCTACGAGCAGTACTTC
TRBV7-3	TRBJ2-2	NA	NA	CASRNRDTGELFF	TGTGCCAGCAGAAACAGGGACACCGGGGAGCTGTTTTTT
TRBV6-5	TRBJ2-7	NA	TRBD2	CASSYFGGGRGEQYF	TGTGCCAGCAGTTACTTTGGGGGGGGTCGGGGCGAGCAGTACTTC
TRBV27	TRBJ2-3	NA	NA	CASSSRGDTQYF	TGTGCCAGCAGCTCACGGGGAGATACGCAGTATTTT
TRBV5-1	TRBJ1-3	NA	TRBD1	CASSLEGAKGNTIYF	TGCGCCAGCAGCTTGGAGGGGGCGAAAGGAAACACCATATATTTT
TRBV6-5	TRBJ2-1	NA	TRBD2	CASTETSGGGNEQFF	TGTGCCAGCACCGAAACTAGCGGGGGGGGCAATGAGCAGTTCTTC
TRBV19	TRBJ1-1	NA	NA	CASTGLTEAFF	TGTGCCAGTACAGGACTCACTGAAGCTTTCTTT
TRBV2	TRBJ2-7	NA	NA	CASTPNMRRFYEQYF	TGTGCCAGCACCCCTAACATGAGGAGATTCTACGAGCAGTACTTC
TRBV7-2	TRBJ2-2	NA	TRBD1	CASSLVVTGGPTGELFF	TGTGCCAGCAGCTTAGTAGTGACAGGGGGCCCCACCGGGGAGCTGTTTTTT
TRBV7-8	TRBJ2-2	NA	NA	CASSFSAGVPGELFF	TGTGCCAGCAGCTTTTCTGCAGGGGTCCCCGGGGAGCTGTTTTTT
TRBV7-3	TRBJ2-5	NA	NA	CASSLNGGAQETQYF	TGTGCCAGCAGCTTAAATGGAGGGGCACAAGAGACCCAGTACTTC
TRBV6-4	TRBJ2-3	NA	TRBD2	CASSGTSGGPPDTQYF	TGTGCCAGCAGCGGTACTAGCGGGGGCCCTCCGGATACGCAGTATTTT
TRBV11-3	TRBJ2-2	NA	TRBD2	CASSRRLAGHTGELFF	TGTGCCAGCAGCCGCCGACTAGCGGGACACACCGGGGAGCTGTTTTTT
TRBV19	TRBJ1-2	NA	NA	CASSIRQADYGYTF	TGTGCCAGTAGTATAAGGCAGGCAGACTATGGCTACACCTTC
TRBV28	TRBJ2-7	NA	TRBD1	CASSPDRAVYEQYF	TGTGCCAGCAGTCCCGACAGGGCCGTCTACGAGCAGTACTTC
TRBV12-3/TRBV12-4	TRBJ2-1	NA	NA	CASSPGGEQFF	TGTGCCAGCAGTCCCGGGGGTGAGCAGTTCTTC
TRBV11-2	TRBJ1-1	few	NA	CASTHRSRGGTEAFF	TGTGCCAGCACTCACAGGAGCAGGGGAGGGACTGAAGCTTTCTTT